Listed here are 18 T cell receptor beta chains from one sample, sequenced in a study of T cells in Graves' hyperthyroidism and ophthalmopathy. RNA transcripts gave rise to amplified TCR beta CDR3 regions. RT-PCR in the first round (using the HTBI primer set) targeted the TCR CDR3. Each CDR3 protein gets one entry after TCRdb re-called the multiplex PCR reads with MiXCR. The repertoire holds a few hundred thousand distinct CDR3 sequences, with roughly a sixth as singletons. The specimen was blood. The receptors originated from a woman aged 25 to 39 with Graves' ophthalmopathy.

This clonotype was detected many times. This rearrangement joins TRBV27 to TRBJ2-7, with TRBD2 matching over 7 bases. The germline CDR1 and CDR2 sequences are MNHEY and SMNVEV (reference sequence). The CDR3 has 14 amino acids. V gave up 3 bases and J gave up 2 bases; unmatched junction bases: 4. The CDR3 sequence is CASSFGRAPYEQYF. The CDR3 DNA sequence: TGTGCCAGCAGTTTTGGGAGGGCCCCCTACGAGCAGTACTTC.

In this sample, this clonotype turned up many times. This chain's CDR3 is CASSFHQRSGDEQFF. The CDR3 DNA is TGTGCCAGCTCCTTCCACCAAAGGTCCGGGGACGAGCAGTTCTTC. This chain connects TRBV18 to TRBJ2-1; the D call may be TRBD1 or TRBD2 (5 bases each). The CDR3 has 15 residues. Germline V lookup: CDR1 KGHSH, CDR2 LQKENI. Trimming pared 6 bases from V and 10 bases from J, leaving 22 bases between.

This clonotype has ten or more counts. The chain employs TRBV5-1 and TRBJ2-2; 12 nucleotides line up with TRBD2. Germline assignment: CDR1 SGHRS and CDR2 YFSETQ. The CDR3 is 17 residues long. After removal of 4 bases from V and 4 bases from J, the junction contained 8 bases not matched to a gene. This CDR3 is CASSLRLAGVGTGELFF. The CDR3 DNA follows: TGCGCCAGCAGCCTCCGACTAGCGGGAGTGGGCACCGGGGAGCTGTTTTTT.

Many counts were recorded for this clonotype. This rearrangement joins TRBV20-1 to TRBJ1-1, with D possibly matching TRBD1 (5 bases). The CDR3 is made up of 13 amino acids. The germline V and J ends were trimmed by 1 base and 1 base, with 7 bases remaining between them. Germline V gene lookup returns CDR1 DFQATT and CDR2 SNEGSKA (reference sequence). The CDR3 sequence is CSARGGKNTEAFF. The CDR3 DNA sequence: TGCAGTGCTAGAGGGGGGAAGAACACTGAAGCTTTCTTT.

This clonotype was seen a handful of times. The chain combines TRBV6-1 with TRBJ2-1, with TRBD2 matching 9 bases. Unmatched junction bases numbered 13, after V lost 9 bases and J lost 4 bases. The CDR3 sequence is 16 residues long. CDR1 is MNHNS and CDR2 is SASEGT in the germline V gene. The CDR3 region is CASTFSLAGVYNEQFF. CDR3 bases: TGTGCCAGTACGTTTTCCTTAGCGGGAGTTTACAATGAGCAGTTCTTC.

CDR3 coding DNA: TGCGCCAGCAGCTTTGCACCGGGACAGGGGAGTACAGATACGCAGTATTTT. It is translated as CASSFAPGQGSTDTQYF. The J gene is TRBJ2-3, the V gene TRBV5-1; TRBD1 matches at 10 bases. This CDR3 has 17 residues. The germline V gene encodes CDR1 SGHRS and CDR2 YFSETQ. With V trimmed by 2 bases and J by 3 bases, 9 bases remained unmatched.

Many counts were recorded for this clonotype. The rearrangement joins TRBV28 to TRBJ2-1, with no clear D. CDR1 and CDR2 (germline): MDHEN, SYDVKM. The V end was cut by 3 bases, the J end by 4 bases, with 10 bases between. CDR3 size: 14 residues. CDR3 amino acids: CASSFRQAYNEQFF. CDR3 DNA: TGTGCCAGCAGTTTTCGCCAGGCTTACAATGAGCAGTTCTTC.

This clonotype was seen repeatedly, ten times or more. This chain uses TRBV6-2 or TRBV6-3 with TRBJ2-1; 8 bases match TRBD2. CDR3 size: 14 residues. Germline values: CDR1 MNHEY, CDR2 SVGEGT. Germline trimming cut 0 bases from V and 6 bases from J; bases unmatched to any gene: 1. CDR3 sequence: CASSYSGTSNEQFF. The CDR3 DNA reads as TGTGCCAGCAGTTACTCCGGGACTAGCAATGAGCAGTTCTTC.

The CDR3 DNA follows: TGTGCCAGCAGCTTAGACCAGGAGGCGCCTAGCACAGATACGCAGTATTTT. Translated: CASSLDQEAPSTDTQYF. This chain links TRBV7-2 with TRBJ2-3; D possibly corresponds to TRBD2 (5 bases). Trimming stripped 1 base from V and 0 bases from J, with 14 bases between. This CDR3 comprises 17 residues. Germline V CDR1 and CDR2: SGHTA, FQGNSA.

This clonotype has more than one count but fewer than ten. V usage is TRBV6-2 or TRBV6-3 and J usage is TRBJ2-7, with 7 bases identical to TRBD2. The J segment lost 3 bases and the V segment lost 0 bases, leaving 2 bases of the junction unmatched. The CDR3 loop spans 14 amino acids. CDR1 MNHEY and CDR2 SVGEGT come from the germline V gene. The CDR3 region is CASSYSTSDYEQYF. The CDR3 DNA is TGTGCCAGCAGTTACTCAACTAGCGACTACGAGCAGTACTTC.

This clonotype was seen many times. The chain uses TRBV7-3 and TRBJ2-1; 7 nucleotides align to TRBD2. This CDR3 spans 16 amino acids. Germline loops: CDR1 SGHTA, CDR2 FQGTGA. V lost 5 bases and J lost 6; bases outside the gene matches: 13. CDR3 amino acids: CASSVWGGFTGNEQFF. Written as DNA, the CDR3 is TGTGCCAGCAGCGTGTGGGGGGGGTTCACTGGCAATGAGCAGTTCTTC.

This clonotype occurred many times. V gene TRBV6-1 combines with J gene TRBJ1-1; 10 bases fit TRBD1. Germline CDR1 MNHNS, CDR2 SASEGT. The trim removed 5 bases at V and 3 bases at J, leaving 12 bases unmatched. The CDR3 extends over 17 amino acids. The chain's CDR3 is CASSYLRTGGEYTEAFF. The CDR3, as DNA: TGTGCCAGCAGTTATTTGCGGACAGGGGGAGAGTACACTGAAGCTTTCTTT.

The CDR3 coding sequence is TGCAGTGCTAGAGATTGGCGGGGGGCGGGGGGGGGGGGGTACTTC. Translation gives CSARDWRGAGGGGYF. The chain has TRBV20-1 and TRBJ2-5; TRBD2 agrees at 9 bases. The V gene end was trimmed by 0 bases and the J gene end by 13 bases; junction bases not matched to a gene: 15. The CDR3 length is 15 residues. CDR1 is DFQATT, CDR2 SNEGSKA, per germline (reference sequence).

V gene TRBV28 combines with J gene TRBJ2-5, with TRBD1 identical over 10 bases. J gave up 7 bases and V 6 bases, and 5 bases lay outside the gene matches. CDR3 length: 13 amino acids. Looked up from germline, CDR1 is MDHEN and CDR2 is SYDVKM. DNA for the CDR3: TGTGCCAGCAGCGCGCGGGACAGGGGGACCCAGTACTTC. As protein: CASSARDRGTQYF.

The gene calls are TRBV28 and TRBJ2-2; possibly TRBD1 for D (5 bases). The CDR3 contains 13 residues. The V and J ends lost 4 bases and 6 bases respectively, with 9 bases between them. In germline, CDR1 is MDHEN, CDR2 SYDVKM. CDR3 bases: TGTGCCAGCAGTTCCGAAGGGGCCGGGGAGCTGTTTTTT. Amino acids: CASSSEGAGELFF. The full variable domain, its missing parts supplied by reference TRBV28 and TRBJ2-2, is DVKVTQSSRYLVKRTGEKVFLECVQDMDHENMFWYRQDPGLGLRLIYFSYDVKMKEKGDIPEGYSVSREKKERFSLILESASTNQTSMYLCASSSEGAGELFFGEGSRLTVL.

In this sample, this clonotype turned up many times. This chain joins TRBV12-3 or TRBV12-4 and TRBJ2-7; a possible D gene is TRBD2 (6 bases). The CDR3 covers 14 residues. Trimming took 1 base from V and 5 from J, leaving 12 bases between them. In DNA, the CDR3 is TGTGCCAGCAGTTTAGGAGGAGGGGACCACGAGCAGTACTTC. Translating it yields CASSLGGGDHEQYF.

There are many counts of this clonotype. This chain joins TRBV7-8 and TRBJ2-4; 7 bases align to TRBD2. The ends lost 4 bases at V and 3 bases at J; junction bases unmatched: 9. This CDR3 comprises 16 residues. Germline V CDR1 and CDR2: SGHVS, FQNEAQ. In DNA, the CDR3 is TGTGCCAGCAGCTCCAGGGTCTGGGAGGGCAAAAACATTCAGTACTTC. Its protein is CASSSRVWEGKNIQYF.

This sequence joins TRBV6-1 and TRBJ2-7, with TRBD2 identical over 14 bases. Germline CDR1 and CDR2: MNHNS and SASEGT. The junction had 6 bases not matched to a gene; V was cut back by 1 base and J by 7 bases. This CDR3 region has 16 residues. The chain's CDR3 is CASSEGLAGGPWEQYF. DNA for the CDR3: TGTGCCAGCAGTGAAGGACTAGCGGGAGGGCCCTGGGAGCAGTACTTC.